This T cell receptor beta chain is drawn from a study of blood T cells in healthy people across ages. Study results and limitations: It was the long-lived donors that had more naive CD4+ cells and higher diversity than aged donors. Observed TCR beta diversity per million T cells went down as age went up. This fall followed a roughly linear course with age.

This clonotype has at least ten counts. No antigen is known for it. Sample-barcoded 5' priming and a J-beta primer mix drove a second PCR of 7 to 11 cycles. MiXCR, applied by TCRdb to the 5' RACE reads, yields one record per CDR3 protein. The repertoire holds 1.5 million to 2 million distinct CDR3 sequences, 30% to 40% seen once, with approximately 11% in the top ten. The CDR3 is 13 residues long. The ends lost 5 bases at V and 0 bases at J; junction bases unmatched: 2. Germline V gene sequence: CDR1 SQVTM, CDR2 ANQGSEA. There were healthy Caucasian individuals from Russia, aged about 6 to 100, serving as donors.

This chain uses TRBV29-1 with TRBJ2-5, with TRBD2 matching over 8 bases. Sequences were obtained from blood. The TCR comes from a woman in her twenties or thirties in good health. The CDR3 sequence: CSVLTSDQETQYF. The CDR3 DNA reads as TGCAGCGTTCTGACTAGCGACCAAGAGACCCAGTACTTC.